This T cell receptor (beta chain) derives from a study of beta chain features in type 1 diabetes. In its sample, this clone was seen many times. Its antigen is not identified. Expressed TCRB transcripts got sequenced, as all isolated RNA was reverse transcribed. This table comes from immunoSEQ multiplex PCR, and its TCRdb copy is limited to in-frame clones, with some not included. The sample records more than 95,000 clones, 15% to 20% being singletons. Study results and caveats: TCRB CDR3 length was moderately but significantly reduced in all four CD4+ subsets of Type 1 diabetes patients. Insertions were fewer and deletions more numerous at VDJ junctions in type 1 diabetes patients.

V gave up 4 bases and J gave up 3 bases; unmatched junction bases: 7. The germline gives CDR1 SGHDN, CDR2 FVKESK. The CDR3 has 16 amino acids. This clonotype was obtained from a man younger than 35 with type 1 diabetes. The V and J genes are TRBV14 and TRBJ2-1, with 9 bases aligning to TRBD2. Input material: central memory CD4+ T cells from blood. The chain's CDR3 is CASSLPGTSSYNEQFF. In DNA, the CDR3 is TGTGCCAGCAGCCTCCCCGGGACTAGCAGCTACAATGAGCAGTTCTTC.